This TCR beta chain was sequenced in a study of radiation and T cells in renal cell carcinoma. General study points: Baseline intratumoral clonotype presence is unknown without pretreatment biopsies. From baseline, blood top tumor clonotypes peaked at 2 weeks post-radiation.

Time point specified: baseline pretreatment blood. Treatment given: 15 Gy SBRT to primary tumor, nephrectomy 4 weeks later. Radiation-treated patients gave blood at baseline, week 2 and week 4. This renal cell carcinoma was of the clear cell type. Profiling relied on immunoSEQ multiplex PCR, and the TCRdb table lists in-frame clones only, not all of them. The table has 94,000 or so clones, 82% seen once. As to this clone: The target antigen is unknown.

The starting material was blood, obtained from a patient whose treatment included radiotherapy and nephrectomy. The receptor was isolated from a man in his sixties with renal cell carcinoma.

CDR3 in amino acids: CASRQLGSNTGELFF. DNA of the CDR3: TGTGCCAGCAGGCAGCTAGGTTCGAACACCGGGGAGCTGTTTTTT. V usage is TRBV2 and J usage is TRBJ2-2; D gene unclear. Germline-derived CDR1 and CDR2 are SNHLY and FYNNEI. The CDR3 has 15 residues. Trimming stripped 6 bases from V and 0 bases from J, with 11 bases between. The full variable domain, in which reference TRBV2 and TRBJ2-2 provide the parts outside the CDR3, is EPEVTQTPSHQVTQMGQEVILRCVPISNHLYFYWYRQILGQKVEFLVSFYNNEISEKSEIFDDQFSVERPDGSNFTLKIRSTKLEDSAMYFCASRQLGSNTGELFFGEGSRLTVL.